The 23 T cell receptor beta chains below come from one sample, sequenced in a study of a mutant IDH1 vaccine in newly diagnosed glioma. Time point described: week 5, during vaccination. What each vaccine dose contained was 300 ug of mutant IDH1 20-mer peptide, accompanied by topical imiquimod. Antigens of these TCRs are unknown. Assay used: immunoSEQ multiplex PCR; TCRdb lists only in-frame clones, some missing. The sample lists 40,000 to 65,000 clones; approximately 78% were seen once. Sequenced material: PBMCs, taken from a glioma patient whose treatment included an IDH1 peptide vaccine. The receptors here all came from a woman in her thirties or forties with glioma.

The CDR3 nucleotides are TGTGCCAGCAGTGAGCCGGCGGGCGGGGGGATCGGGGAGCTGTTTTTT. This codes for CASSEPAGGGIGELFF. This sequence joins TRBV6-1 and TRBJ2-2; 8 bases map to TRBD2. The CDR3 is 16 amino acids. With V trimmed by 3 bases and J by 7 bases, 10 bases remained unmatched. Germline assignment: CDR1 MNHNS and CDR2 SASEGT.

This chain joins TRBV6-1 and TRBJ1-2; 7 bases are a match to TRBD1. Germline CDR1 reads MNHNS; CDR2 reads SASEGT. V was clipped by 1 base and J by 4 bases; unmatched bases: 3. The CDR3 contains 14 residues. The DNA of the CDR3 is TGTGCCAGCAGTGAAGTGGGACAGATCTATGGCTACACCTTC. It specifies CASSEVGQIYGYTF.

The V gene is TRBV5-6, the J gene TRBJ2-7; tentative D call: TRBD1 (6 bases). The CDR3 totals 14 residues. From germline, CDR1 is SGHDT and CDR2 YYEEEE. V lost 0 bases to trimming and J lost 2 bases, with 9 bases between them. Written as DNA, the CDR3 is TGTGCCAGCAGCTTGGCAGGGGAGACCTACGAGCAGTACTTC. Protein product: CASSLAGETYEQYF.

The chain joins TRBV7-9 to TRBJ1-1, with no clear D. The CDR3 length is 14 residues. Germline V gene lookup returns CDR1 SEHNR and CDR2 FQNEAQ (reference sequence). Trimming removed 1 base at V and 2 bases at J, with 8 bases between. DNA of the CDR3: TGTGCCAGCAGCTTAGTGTTTGAAAACACTGAAGCTTTCTTT. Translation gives CASSLVFENTEAFF. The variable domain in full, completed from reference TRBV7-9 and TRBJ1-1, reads DTGVSQNPRHKITKRGQNVTFRCDPISEHNRLYWYRQTLGQGPEFLTYFQNEAQLEKSRLLSDRFSAERPKGSFSTLEIQRTEQGDSAMYLCASSLVFENTEAFFGQGTRLTVV.

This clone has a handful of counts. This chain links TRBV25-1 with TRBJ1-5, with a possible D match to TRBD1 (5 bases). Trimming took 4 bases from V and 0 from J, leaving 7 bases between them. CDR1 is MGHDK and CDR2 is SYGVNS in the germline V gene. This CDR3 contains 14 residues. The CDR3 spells CASSGQPSNQPQHF. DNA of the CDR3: TGTGCCAGCAGTGGACAGCCTAGCAATCAGCCCCAGCATTTT.

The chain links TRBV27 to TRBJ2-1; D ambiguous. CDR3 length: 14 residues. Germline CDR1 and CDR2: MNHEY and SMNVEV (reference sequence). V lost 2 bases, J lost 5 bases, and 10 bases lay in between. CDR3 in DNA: TGTGCCAGCAGTTTAGCGCGCGAGGACAATGAGCAGTTCTTC. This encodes CASSLAREDNEQFF.

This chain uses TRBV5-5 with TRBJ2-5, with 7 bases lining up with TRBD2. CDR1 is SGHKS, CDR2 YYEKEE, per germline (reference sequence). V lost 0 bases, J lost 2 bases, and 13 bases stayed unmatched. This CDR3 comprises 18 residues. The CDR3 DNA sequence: TGTGCCAGCAGCTTGGCTGGATCGGGGGGAAAAATTCAAGAGACCCAGTACTTC. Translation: CASSLAGSGGKIQETQYF.

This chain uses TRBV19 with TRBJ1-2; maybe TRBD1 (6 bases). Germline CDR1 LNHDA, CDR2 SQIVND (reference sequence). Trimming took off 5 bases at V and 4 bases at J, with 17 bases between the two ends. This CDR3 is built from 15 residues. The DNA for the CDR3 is TGTGCCAGTAGTCCCAAGGGGGGATCACGCTATGGCTACACCTTC. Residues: CASSPKGGSRYGYTF.

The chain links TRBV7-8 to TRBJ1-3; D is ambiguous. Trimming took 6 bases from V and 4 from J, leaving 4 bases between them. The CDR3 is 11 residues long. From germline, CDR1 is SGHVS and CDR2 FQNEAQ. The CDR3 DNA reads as TGTGCCAGCAGAACGGGAAACACCATATATTTT. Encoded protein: CASRTGNTIYF.

DNA for the CDR3: TGCGCCAGCAGCTACCGCGGGGGGGCCGCAGATACGCAGTATTTT. Its translation is CASSYRGGAADTQYF. This chain uses TRBV5-1 with TRBJ2-3, with 9 bases that match TRBD2. The CDR3 runs to 15 residues. The germline V gene encodes CDR1 SGHRS and CDR2 YFSETQ. With 3 bases clipped from V and 4 bases from J, the junction kept 6 bases outside the gene matches.

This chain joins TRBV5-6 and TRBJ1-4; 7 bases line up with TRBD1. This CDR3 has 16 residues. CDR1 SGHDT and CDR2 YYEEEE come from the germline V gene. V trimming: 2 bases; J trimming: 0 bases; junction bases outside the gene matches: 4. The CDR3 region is CASSFGTVTTNEKLFF. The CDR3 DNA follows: TGTGCCAGCAGCTTCGGGACAGTAACAACTAATGAAAAACTGTTTTTT.

The CDR3 region has the DNA TGTGCCGGGGGACAGGGGCATGGCTACACCTTC. Translated, it gives CAGGQGHGYTF. The chain employs TRBV2 and TRBJ1-2, with 10 bases identical to TRBD1. This CDR3 has 11 residues. Germline assignment: CDR1 SNHLY and CDR2 FYNNEI. V shed 11 bases, J shed 6 bases, and the junction held 3 bases outside the gene matches.

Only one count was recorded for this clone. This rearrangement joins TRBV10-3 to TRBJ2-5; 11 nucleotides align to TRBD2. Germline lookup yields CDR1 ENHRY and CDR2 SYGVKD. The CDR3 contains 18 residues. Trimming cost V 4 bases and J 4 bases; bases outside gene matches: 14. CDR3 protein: CAISVGDRTGTSGETQYF. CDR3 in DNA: TGTGCCATCAGTGTAGGGGACCGAACCGGGACTAGCGGAGAGACCCAGTACTTC.

The CDR3 region is CASSLVNGQLPGELFF. The CDR3 DNA reads TGTGCCAGCAGCTTAGTAAACGGTCAGCTCCCCGGGGAGCTGTTTTTT. The chain has TRBV13 and TRBJ2-2; D is undetermined. This CDR3 comprises 16 residues. Germline CDR1 PRHDT, CDR2 FYEKMQ (reference sequence). Between the trimmed V and J ends, which lost 1 base and 6 bases, there was a span of 15 bases.

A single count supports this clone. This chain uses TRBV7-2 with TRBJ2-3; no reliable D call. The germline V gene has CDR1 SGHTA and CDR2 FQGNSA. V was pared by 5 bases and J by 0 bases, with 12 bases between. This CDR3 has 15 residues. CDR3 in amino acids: CASSPDQRSTDTQYF. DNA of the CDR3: TGTGCCAGCAGCCCCGACCAGCGAAGCACAGATACGCAGTATTTT.

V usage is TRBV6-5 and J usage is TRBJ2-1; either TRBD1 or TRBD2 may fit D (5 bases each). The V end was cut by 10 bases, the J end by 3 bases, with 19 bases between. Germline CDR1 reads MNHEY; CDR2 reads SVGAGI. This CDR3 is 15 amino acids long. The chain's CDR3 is CATREVWGSYNEQFF. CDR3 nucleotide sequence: TGTGCCACCCGCGAGGTGTGGGGGAGCTACAATGAGCAGTTCTTC.

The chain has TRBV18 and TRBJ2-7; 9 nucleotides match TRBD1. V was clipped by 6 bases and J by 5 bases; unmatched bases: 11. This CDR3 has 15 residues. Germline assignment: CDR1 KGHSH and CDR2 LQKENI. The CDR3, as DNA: TGTGCCAGCTCGCCCCGGGACAGGGTTTCCAACGAGCAGTACTTC. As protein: CASSPRDRVSNEQYF.

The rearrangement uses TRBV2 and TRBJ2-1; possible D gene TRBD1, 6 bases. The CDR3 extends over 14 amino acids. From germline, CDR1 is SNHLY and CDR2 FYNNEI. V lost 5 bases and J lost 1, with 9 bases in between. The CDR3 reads CASSRQVSYNEQFF. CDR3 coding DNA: TGTGCCAGCAGTAGACAGGTATCCTACAATGAGCAGTTCTTC.

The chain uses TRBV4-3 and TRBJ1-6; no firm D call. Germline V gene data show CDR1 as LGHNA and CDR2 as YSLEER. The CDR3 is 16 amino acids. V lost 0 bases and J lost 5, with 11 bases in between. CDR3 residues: CASSQEAGNNNSPLHF. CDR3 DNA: TGCGCCAGCAGCCAAGAAGCGGGGAACAATAATTCACCCCTCCACTTT.

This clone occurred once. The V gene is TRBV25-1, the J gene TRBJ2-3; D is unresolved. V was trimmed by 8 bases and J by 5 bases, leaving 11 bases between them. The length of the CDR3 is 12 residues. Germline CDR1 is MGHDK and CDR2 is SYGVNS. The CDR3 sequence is CASGPVKDTQYF. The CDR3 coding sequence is TGTGCCAGCGGACCGGTTAAAGATACGCAGTATTTT.

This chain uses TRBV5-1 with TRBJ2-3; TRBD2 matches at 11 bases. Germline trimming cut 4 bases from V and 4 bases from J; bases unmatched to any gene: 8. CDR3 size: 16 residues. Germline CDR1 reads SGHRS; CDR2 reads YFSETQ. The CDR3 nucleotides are TGCGCCAGCAGCCACCGACTAGCGGGGATCGCAGATACGCAGTATTTT. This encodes CASSHRLAGIADTQYF.

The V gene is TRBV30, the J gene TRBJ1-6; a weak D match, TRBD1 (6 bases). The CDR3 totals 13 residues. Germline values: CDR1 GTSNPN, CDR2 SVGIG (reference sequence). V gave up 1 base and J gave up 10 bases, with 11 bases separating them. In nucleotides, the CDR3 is TGTGCCTGGAGTGCAGGGGATGCCTCACCCCTCCACTTT. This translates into CAWSAGDASPLHF.

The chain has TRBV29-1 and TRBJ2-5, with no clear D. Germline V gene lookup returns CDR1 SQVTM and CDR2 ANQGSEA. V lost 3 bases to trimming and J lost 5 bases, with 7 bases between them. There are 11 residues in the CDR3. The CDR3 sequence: CSVEAVETQYF. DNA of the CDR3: TGCAGCGTTGAGGCAGTGGAGACCCAGTACTTC.